The rows below give T cell receptor beta chains drawn from one sample of a study of T cells in localized non-small cell lung cancer. The table came from immunoSEQ multiplex PCR; TCRdb's copy has only in-frame clones and leaves some out. The sample shows tens of thousands of clones, roughly 86% of them seen only once. Here the sequenced sample was peripheral blood, taken before any cancer treatment. The source of these receptors is a man aged 40 to 70 with stage I lung adenocarcinoma. Each CDR3 is given with its conserved first and last residue. Fields, in order: clone size, V gene, D gene, J gene, CDR3 length, CDR3 protein, CDR3 DNA. D genes are given only for firm matches. Size is stated for part of the rows, as once, few or many counts, or as a class when the clone is expanded.

clone size: -; V gene: TRBV6-6; D gene: -; J gene: TRBJ1-4; CDR3 length: 15; CDR3 protein: CASSYSGRRNEKLFF; CDR3 DNA: TGTGCCAGCAGTTACTCAGGTCGGCGTAATGAAAAACTGTTTTTT
clone size: -; V gene: TRBV4-1; D gene: TRBD2; J gene: TRBJ2-5; CDR3 length: 14; CDR3 protein: CASSHTSGVETQYF; CDR3 DNA: TGCGCCAGCAGCCATACTAGCGGGGTAGAGACCCAGTACTTC
clone size: -; V gene: TRBV7-9; D gene: -; J gene: TRBJ2-1; CDR3 length: 11; CDR3 protein: CASSPTNEQFF; CDR3 DNA: TGTGCCAGCAGCCCCACCAATGAGCAGTTCTTC
clone size: -; V gene: TRBV7-3; D gene: -; J gene: TRBJ2-7; CDR3 length: 13; CDR3 protein: CASSPRPWTEQYF; CDR3 DNA: TGTGCCAGCAGCCCGAGGCCTTGGACAGAGCAGTACTTC
clone size: -; V gene: TRBV4-2; D gene: TRBD2; J gene: TRBJ2-1; CDR3 length: 12; CDR3 protein: CASSSAGGEQFF; CDR3 DNA: TGTGCCAGCAGCTCTGCGGGGGGGGAGCAGTTCTTC
clone size: -; V gene: TRBV30; D gene: -; J gene: TRBJ1-1; CDR3 length: 13; CDR3 protein: CAWSVKRDTEAFF; CDR3 DNA: TGTGCCTGGAGTGTGAAACGGGACACTGAAGCTTTCTTT
clone size: few; V gene: TRBV4-1; D gene: -; J gene: TRBJ1-2; CDR3 length: 14; CDR3 protein: CASSHPTGGNGYTF; CDR3 DNA: TGCGCCAGCAGCCATCCGACAGGTGGTAATGGCTACACCTTC
clone size: -; V gene: TRBV11-1; D gene: -; J gene: TRBJ2-7; CDR3 length: 12; CDR3 protein: CASSSQGSEQYF; CDR3 DNA: TGTGCCAGCAGCTCACAGGGATCCGAGCAGTACTTC
clone size: -; V gene: TRBV10-3; D gene: -; J gene: TRBJ1-5; CDR3 length: 13; CDR3 protein: CAISGSWDQPQHF; CDR3 DNA: TGTGCCATCAGTGGGTCTTGGGATCAGCCCCAGCATTTT
clone size: once; V gene: TRBV7-2; D gene: -; J gene: TRBJ2-3; CDR3 length: 16; CDR3 protein: CASSFTGPASTDTQYF; CDR3 DNA: TGTGCCAGCAGCTTCACAGGCCCAGCCAGCACAGATACGCAGTATTTT
clone size: -; V gene: TRBV6-1; D gene: TRBD1; J gene: TRBJ1-2; CDR3 length: 15; CDR3 protein: CASSGTGGTNYGYTF; CDR3 DNA: TGTGCCAGCAGTGGGACAGGGGGCACTAACTATGGCTACACCTTC
clone size: -; V gene: TRBV7-9; D gene: -; J gene: TRBJ2-7; CDR3 length: 17; CDR3 protein: CASSLGKMKDSPYEQYF; CDR3 DNA: TGTGCCAGCAGCTTAGGAAAAATGAAGGACAGCCCCTACGAGCAGTACTTC
clone size: once; V gene: TRBV27; D gene: -; J gene: TRBJ1-1; CDR3 length: 13; CDR3 protein: CASSLSVATEAFF; CDR3 DNA: TGTGCCAGCAGTTTATCGGTGGCGACTGAAGCTTTCTTT
clone size: -; V gene: TRBV27; D gene: TRBD2; J gene: TRBJ2-1; CDR3 length: 15; CDR3 protein: CASSLAAGVYNEQFF; CDR3 DNA: TGTGCCAGCAGTTTGGCAGCGGGAGTCTACAATGAGCAGTTCTTC
clone size: -; V gene: TRBV6-5; D gene: -; J gene: TRBJ2-1; CDR3 length: 11; CDR3 protein: CASSRDNEQFF; CDR3 DNA: TGTGCCAGCAGCCGAGACAATGAGCAGTTCTTC
clone size: -; V gene: TRBV5-8; D gene: TRBD1; J gene: TRBJ1-2; CDR3 length: 14; CDR3 protein: CASSRNRGRGGYTF; CDR3 DNA: TGTGCCAGCAGCCGAAACAGGGGGCGAGGTGGCTACACCTTC
clone size: -; V gene: TRBV28; D gene: TRBD1; J gene: TRBJ2-5; CDR3 length: 16; CDR3 protein: CASSYRTGGAGETQYF; CDR3 DNA: TGTGCCAGCAGTTACCGGACAGGGGGGGCGGGAGAGACCCAGTACTTC
clone size: few; V gene: TRBV7-6; D gene: -; J gene: TRBJ2-7; CDR3 length: 15; CDR3 protein: CASSSLGGVSYEQYF; CDR3 DNA: TGTGCCAGCAGCTCCCTCGGCGGGGTATCCTACGAGCAGTACTTC
clone size: -; V gene: TRBV5-5; D gene: -; J gene: TRBJ2-7; CDR3 length: 14; CDR3 protein: CASTITAATYEQYF; CDR3 DNA: TGTGCCAGCACTATAACAGCGGCCACCTACGAGCAGTACTTC
clone size: -; V gene: TRBV27; D gene: TRBD1; J gene: TRBJ1-2; CDR3 length: 14; CDR3 protein: CASSPITTGSGYTF; CDR3 DNA: TGTGCCAGCAGTCCTATCACGACAGGGAGCGGCTACACCTTC
clone size: -; V gene: TRBV11-2; D gene: TRBD1; J gene: TRBJ1-2; CDR3 length: 17; CDR3 protein: CASSLTTGTGANYGYTF; CDR3 DNA: TGTGCCAGCAGCTTAACCACCGGGACAGGAGCTAACTATGGCTACACCTTC
clone size: -; V gene: TRBV6-5; D gene: -; J gene: TRBJ1-2; CDR3 length: 13; CDR3 protein: CASSSEGSYGYTF; CDR3 DNA: TGTGCCAGCAGTTCGGAGGGATCTTATGGCTACACCTTC
clone size: -; V gene: TRBV7-2; D gene: TRBD2; J gene: TRBJ2-1; CDR3 length: 15; CDR3 protein: CASSFSGGTYNEQFF; CDR3 DNA: TGTGCCAGCAGCTTTAGCGGGGGAACGTACAATGAGCAGTTCTTC
clone size: -; V gene: TRBV7-6; D gene: -; J gene: TRBJ2-7; CDR3 length: 13; CDR3 protein: CASSLPSSYEQYF; CDR3 DNA: TGTGCCAGCAGCTTGCCAAGCTCCTACGAGCAGTACTTC
clone size: -; V gene: TRBV28; D gene: TRBD1; J gene: TRBJ1-1; CDR3 length: 15; CDR3 protein: CASSRVDRVRTEAFF; CDR3 DNA: TGTGCCAGCAGTCGCGTGGACAGGGTTCGAACTGAAGCTTTCTTT
clone size: -; V gene: TRBV7-2; D gene: -; J gene: TRBJ2-7; CDR3 length: 17; CDR3 protein: CASSLVGSGRGRYEQYF; CDR3 DNA: TGTGCCAGCAGCTTAGTAGGGAGTGGGCGGGGCCGGTACGAGCAGTACTTC
clone size: -; V gene: TRBV7-2; D gene: TRBD1; J gene: TRBJ2-6; CDR3 length: 17; CDR3 protein: CASSPYGTGTGANVLTF; CDR3 DNA: TGTGCCAGCAGCCCCTACGGGACAGGGACTGGGGCCAACGTCCTGACTTTC
clone size: -; V gene: TRBV19; D gene: TRBD2; J gene: TRBJ2-1; CDR3 length: 17; CDR3 protein: CASSSPTSGGAHNEQFF; CDR3 DNA: TGTGCCAGTAGTAGCCCAACTAGCGGGGGGGCCCACAATGAGCAGTTCTTC
clone size: -; V gene: TRBV5-1; D gene: -; J gene: TRBJ2-3; CDR3 length: 14; CDR3 protein: CASSGGHYTDTQYF; CDR3 DNA: TGCGCCAGCAGCGGGGGACACTACACAGATACGCAGTATTTT
clone size: -; V gene: TRBV28; D gene: -; J gene: TRBJ2-6; CDR3 length: 13; CDR3 protein: CASRLSGANVLTF; CDR3 DNA: TGTGCCAGCAGGCTATCTGGGGCCAACGTCCTGACTTTC
clone size: -; V gene: TRBV5-1; D gene: -; J gene: TRBJ2-7; CDR3 length: 13; CDR3 protein: CASRRGDQYEQYF; CDR3 DNA: TGCGCCAGCAGAAGGGGGGATCAGTACGAGCAGTACTTC
clone size: -; V gene: TRBV6-5; D gene: -; J gene: TRBJ2-2; CDR3 length: 14; CDR3 protein: CASSYSSYTGELFF; CDR3 DNA: TGTGCCAGCAGTTACTCTTCCTACACCGGGGAGCTGTTTTTT
clone size: -; V gene: TRBV19; D gene: TRBD1; J gene: TRBJ1-5; CDR3 length: 15; CDR3 protein: CASSTGQSGNQPQHF; CDR3 DNA: TGTGCCAGTAGTACGGGACAGAGCGGCAATCAGCCCCAGCATTTT
clone size: -; V gene: TRBV28; D gene: -; J gene: TRBJ1-2; CDR3 length: 10; CDR3 protein: CASQGMGYTF; CDR3 DNA: TGTGCCAGCCAGGGTATGGGCTACACCTTC
clone size: -; V gene: TRBV7-6; D gene: TRBD1; J gene: TRBJ2-3; CDR3 length: 17; CDR3 protein: CASSSGQGVLGADTQYF; CDR3 DNA: TGTGCCAGCAGTTCGGGACAGGGTGTTCTAGGCGCAGATACGCAGTATTTT
clone size: -; V gene: TRBV7-3; D gene: TRBD1; J gene: TRBJ2-1; CDR3 length: 15; CDR3 protein: CASSPEGAAYNEQFF; CDR3 DNA: TGTGCCAGCAGCCCCGAGGGGGCTGCTTACAATGAGCAGTTCTTC
clone size: -; V gene: TRBV4-2; D gene: -; J gene: TRBJ2-2; CDR3 length: 14; CDR3 protein: CASSPRPGTGELFF; CDR3 DNA: TGTGCCAGCAGCCCTCGCCCGGGTACCGGGGAGCTGTTTTTT
clone size: -; V gene: TRBV4-1; D gene: TRBD1; J gene: TRBJ2-5; CDR3 length: 16; CDR3 protein: CASSQEGRTGQETQYF; CDR3 DNA: TGCGCCAGCAGCCAAGAGGGCCGGACAGGGCAGGAGACCCAGTACTTC
clone size: -; V gene: TRBV11-2; D gene: -; J gene: TRBJ1-5; CDR3 length: 13; CDR3 protein: CASSWDINQPQHF; CDR3 DNA: TGTGCCAGCAGCTGGGACATAAATCAGCCCCAGCATTTT
clone size: -; V gene: TRBV18; D gene: -; J gene: TRBJ2-1; CDR3 length: 11; CDR3 protein: CASSPPGPQFF; CDR3 DNA: TGTGCCAGCTCACCCCCGGGACCCCAGTTCTTC
clone size: -; V gene: TRBV15; D gene: TRBD1; J gene: TRBJ1-6; CDR3 length: 16; CDR3 protein: CATSSYRGLGNSPLHF; CDR3 DNA: TGTGCCACCAGCAGTTACAGGGGATTAGGTAATTCACCCCTCCACTTT
clone size: -; V gene: TRBV28; D gene: -; J gene: TRBJ1-1; CDR3 length: 14; CDR3 protein: CASSPGGRGTEAFF; CDR3 DNA: TGTGCCAGCAGTCCTGGGGGCAGGGGCACTGAAGCTTTCTTT
clone size: -; V gene: TRBV5-1; D gene: -; J gene: TRBJ2-5; CDR3 length: 16; CDR3 protein: CASSLGFTSGGETQYF; CDR3 DNA: TGCGCCAGCAGCTTGGGCTTTACTAGTGGTGGAGAGACCCAGTACTTC
clone size: -; V gene: TRBV19; D gene: -; J gene: TRBJ1-1; CDR3 length: 14; CDR3 protein: CASSFQGPNTEAFF; CDR3 DNA: TGTGCCAGTAGTTTCCAAGGCCCGAACACTGAAGCTTTCTTT
clone size: -; V gene: TRBV27; D gene: -; J gene: TRBJ1-5; CDR3 length: 15; CDR3 protein: CASALAAGAYQPQHF; CDR3 DNA: TGTGCCAGCGCACTAGCGGCAGGGGCATACCAGCCCCAGCATTTT
clone size: -; V gene: TRBV18; D gene: -; J gene: TRBJ2-7; CDR3 length: 14; CDR3 protein: CASSPRGGPYEQYF; CDR3 DNA: TGTGCCAGCTCACCAAGGGGGGGGCCCTACGAGCAGTACTTC
clone size: -; V gene: TRBV29-1; D gene: TRBD1; J gene: TRBJ2-6; CDR3 length: 16; CDR3 protein: CSVEGGQVSGANVLTF; CDR3 DNA: TGCAGCGTTGAAGGGGGACAGGTCTCTGGGGCCAACGTCCTGACTTTC
clone size: -; V gene: TRBV18; D gene: -; J gene: TRBJ1-4; CDR3 length: 18; CDR3 protein: CASSPPRGTGATNEKLFF; CDR3 DNA: TGTGCCAGCTCACCACCGAGGGGGACCGGAGCAACTAATGAAAAACTGTTTTTT
clone size: -; V gene: TRBV2; D gene: -; J gene: TRBJ2-1; CDR3 length: 15; CDR3 protein: CASSEVAPSYNEQFF; CDR3 DNA: TGTGCCAGCAGTGAAGTGGCGCCCTCCTACAATGAGCAGTTCTTC
clone size: few; V gene: TRBV2; D gene: -; J gene: TRBJ1-5; CDR3 length: 16; CDR3 protein: CASSLLPDGVNQPQHF; CDR3 DNA: TGTGCCAGCAGCCTCCTCCCAGACGGGGTTAATCAGCCCCAGCATTTT
clone size: -; V gene: TRBV19; D gene: -; J gene: TRBJ1-3; CDR3 length: 14; CDR3 protein: CASSIWAKGNTIYF; CDR3 DNA: TGTGCCAGTAGTATCTGGGCGAAAGGAAACACCATATATTTT
clone size: once; V gene: TRBV29-1; D gene: TRBD1; J gene: TRBJ2-7; CDR3 length: 14; CDR3 protein: CSVARGQGGGEQYF; CDR3 DNA: TGCAGCGTTGCACGGGGACAGGGGGGTGGGGAGCAGTACTTC
clone size: -; V gene: TRBV15; D gene: -; J gene: TRBJ1-1; CDR3 length: 17; CDR3 protein: CATSRVRQGKRDTEAFF; CDR3 DNA: TGTGCCACCAGCAGAGTGCGGCAGGGGAAGAGGGACACTGAAGCTTTCTTT
clone size: once; V gene: TRBV29-1; D gene: -; J gene: TRBJ2-1; CDR3 length: 14; CDR3 protein: CSVDSEGWDNEQFF; CDR3 DNA: TGCAGCGTTGATAGCGAAGGGTGGGACAATGAGCAGTTCTTC
clone size: -; V gene: TRBV4-3; D gene: TRBD2; J gene: TRBJ2-3; CDR3 length: 20; CDR3 protein: CASSQGVRGSGGPHRDTQYF; CDR3 DNA: TGCGCCAGCAGCCAAGGTGTGCGCGGTAGCGGGGGGCCGCATCGGGATACGCAGTATTTT